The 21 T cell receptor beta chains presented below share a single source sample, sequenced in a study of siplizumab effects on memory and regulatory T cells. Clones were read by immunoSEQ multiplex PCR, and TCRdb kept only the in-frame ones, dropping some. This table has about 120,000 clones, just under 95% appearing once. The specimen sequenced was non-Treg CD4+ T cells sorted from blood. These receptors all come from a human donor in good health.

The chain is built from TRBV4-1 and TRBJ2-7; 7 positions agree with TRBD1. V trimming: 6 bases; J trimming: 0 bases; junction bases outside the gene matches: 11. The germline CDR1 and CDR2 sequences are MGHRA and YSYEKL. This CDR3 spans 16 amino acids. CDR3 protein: CASSRLVQGPSYEQYF. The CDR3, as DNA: TGCGCCAGCAGTCGTTTGGTACAGGGGCCCTCCTACGAGCAGTACTTC.

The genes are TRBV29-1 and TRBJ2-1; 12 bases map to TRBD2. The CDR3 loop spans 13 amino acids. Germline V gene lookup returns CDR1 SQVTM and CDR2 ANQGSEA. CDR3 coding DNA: TGCAGTCGGGTACTAGCGGGGGGTTATGAGCAGTTCTTC. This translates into CSRVLAGGYEQFF.

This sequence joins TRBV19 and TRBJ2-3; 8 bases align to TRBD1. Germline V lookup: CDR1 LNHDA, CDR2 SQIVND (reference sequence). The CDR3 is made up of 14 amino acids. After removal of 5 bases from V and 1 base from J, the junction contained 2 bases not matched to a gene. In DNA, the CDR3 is TGTGCCAGTAGTCTACAGGGGGGCACAGATACGCAGTATTTT. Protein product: CASSLQGGTDTQYF.

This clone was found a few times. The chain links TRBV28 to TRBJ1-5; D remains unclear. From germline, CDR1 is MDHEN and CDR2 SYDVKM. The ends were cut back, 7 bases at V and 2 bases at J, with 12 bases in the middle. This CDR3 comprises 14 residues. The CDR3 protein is CASIFSGGNQPQHF. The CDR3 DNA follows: TGTGCCAGCATATTTTCGGGAGGCAATCAGCCCCAGCATTTT.

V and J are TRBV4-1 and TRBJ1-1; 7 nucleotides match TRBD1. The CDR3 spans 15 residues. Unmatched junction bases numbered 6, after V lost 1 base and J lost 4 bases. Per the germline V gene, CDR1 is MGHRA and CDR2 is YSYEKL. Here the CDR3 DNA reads TGCGCCAGCAGCCAAGTCGACAGGGAGGGCACTGAAGCTTTCTTT. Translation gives CASSQVDREGTEAFF.

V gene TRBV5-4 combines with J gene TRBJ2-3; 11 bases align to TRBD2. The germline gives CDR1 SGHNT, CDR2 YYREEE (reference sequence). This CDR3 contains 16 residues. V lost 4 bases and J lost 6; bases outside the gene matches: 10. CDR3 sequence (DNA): TGTGCCAGCAGCGTGGCCCTAGCGGGGGGTGCGGATACGCAGTATTTT. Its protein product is CASSVALAGGADTQYF.

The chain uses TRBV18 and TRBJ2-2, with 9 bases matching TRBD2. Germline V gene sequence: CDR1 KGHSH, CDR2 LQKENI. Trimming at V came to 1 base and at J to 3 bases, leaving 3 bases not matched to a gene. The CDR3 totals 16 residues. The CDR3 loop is CASSPQTSGYTGELFF. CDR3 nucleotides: TGTGCCAGCTCACCACAGACTAGCGGCTACACCGGGGAGCTGTTTTTT.

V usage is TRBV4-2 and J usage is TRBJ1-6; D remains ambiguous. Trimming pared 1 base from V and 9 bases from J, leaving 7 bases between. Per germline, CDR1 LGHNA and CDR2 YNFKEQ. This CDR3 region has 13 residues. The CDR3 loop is CASSQAASSPLHF. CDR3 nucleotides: TGTGCCAGCAGCCAAGCGGCTAGTTCACCCCTCCACTTT.

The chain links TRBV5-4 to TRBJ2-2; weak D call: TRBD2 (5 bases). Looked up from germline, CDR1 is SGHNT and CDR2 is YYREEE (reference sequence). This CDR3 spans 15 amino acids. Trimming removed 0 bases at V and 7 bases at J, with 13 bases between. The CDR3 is CASSLAGRRYGELFF. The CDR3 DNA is TGTGCCAGCAGCTTGGCGGGGAGACGGTACGGGGAGCTGTTTTTT. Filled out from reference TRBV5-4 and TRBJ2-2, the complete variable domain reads ETGVTQSPTHLIKTRGQQVTLRCSSQSGHNTVSWYQQALGQGPQFIFQYYREEENGRGNFPPRFSGLQFPNYSSELNVNALELDDSALYLCASSLAGRRYGELFFGEGSRLTVL.

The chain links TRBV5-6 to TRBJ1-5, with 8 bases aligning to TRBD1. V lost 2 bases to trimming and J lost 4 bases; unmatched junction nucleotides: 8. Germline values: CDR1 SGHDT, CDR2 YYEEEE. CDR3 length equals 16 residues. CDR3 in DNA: TGTGCCAGCAGCTTAACGATGACAGGGGAAAATCAGCCCCAGCATTTT. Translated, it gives CASSLTMTGENQPQHF.

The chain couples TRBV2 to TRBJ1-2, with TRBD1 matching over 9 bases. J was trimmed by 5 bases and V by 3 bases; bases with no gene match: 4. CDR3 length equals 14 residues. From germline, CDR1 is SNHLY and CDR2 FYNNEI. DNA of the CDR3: TGTGCCAGCAGTGATGGGACAGGGCTTTATGGCTACACCTTC. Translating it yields CASSDGTGLYGYTF.

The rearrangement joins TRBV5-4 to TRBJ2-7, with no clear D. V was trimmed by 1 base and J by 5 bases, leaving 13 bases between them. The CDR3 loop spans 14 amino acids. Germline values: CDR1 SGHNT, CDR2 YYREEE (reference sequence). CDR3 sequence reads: CASSLSAWGDEQYF. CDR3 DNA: TGTGCCAGCAGCTTGTCAGCATGGGGTGACGAGCAGTACTTC.

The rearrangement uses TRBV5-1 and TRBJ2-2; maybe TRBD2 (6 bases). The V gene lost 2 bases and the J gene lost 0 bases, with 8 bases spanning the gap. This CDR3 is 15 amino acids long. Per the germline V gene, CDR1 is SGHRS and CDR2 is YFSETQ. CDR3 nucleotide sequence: TGCGCCAGCAGCTTAATAGCGGCGAACACCGGGGAGCTGTTTTTT. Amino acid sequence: CASSLIAANTGELFF.

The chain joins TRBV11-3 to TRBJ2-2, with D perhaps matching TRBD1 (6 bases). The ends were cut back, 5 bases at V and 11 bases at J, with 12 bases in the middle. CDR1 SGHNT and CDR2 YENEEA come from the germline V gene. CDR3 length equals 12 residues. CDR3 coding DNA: TGTGCCAGCAGCGTCTCAGGGGATGAGCTGTTTTTT. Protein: CASSVSGDELFF.

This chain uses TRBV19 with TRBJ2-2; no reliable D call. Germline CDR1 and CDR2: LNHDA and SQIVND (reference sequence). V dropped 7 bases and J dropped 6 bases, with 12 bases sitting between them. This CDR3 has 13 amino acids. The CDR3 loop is CASNTVLSGELFF. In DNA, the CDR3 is TGTGCCAGTAATACAGTCCTATCCGGGGAGCTGTTTTTT. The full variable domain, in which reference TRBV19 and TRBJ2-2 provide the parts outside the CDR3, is DGGITQSPKYLFRKEGQNVTLSCEQNLNHDAMYWYRQDPGQGLRLIYYSQIVNDFQKGDIAEGYSVSREKKESFPLTVTSAQKNPTAFYLCASNTVLSGELFFGEGSRLTVL.

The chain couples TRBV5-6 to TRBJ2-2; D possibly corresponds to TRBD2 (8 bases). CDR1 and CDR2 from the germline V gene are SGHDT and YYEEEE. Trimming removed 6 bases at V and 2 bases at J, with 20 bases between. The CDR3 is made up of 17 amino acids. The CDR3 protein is CASTLGGLGGNTGELFF. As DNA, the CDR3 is TGTGCCAGCACCCTCGGGGGACTAGGGGGCAACACCGGGGAGCTGTTTTTT.

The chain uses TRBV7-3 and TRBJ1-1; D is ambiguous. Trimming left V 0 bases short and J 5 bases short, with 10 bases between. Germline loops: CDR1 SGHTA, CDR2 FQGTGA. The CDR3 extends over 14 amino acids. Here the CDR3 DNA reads TGTGCCAGCAGCTTAACGGGCCCAGGAACTGAAGCTTTCTTT. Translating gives CASSLTGPGTEAFF.

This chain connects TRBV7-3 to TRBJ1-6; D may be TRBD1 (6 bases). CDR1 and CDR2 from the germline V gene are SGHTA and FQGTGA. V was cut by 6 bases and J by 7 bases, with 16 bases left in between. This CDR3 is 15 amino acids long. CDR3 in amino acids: CASRDRPDGNSPLHF. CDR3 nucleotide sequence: TGTGCCAGCAGAGACAGGCCCGACGGCAATTCACCCCTCCACTTT. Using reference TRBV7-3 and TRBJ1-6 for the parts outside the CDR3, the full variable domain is GAGVSQTPSNKVTEKGKYVELRCDPISGHTALYWYRQSLGQGPEFLIYFQGTGAADDSGLPNDRFFAVRPEGSVSTLKIQRTERGDSAVYLCASRDRPDGNSPLHFGNGTRLTVT.

The CDR3 DNA reads as TGTGCCAGCAGCCTCCAGGGGCAGCTTTCCTACGAGCAGTACTTC. It specifies CASSLQGQLSYEQYF. The chain joins TRBV7-2 to TRBJ2-7; a possible D gene is TRBD1 (6 bases). Germline V gives CDR1 SGHTA, CDR2 FQGNSA. Deletions cut 5 bases from V and 1 base from J, with 15 bases between. The CDR3 is 15 residues long.

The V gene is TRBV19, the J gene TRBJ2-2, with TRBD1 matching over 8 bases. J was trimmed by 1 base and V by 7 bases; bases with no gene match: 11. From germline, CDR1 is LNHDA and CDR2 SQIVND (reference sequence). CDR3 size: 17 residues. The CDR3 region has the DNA TGTGCCAGTATCGGGCTCGACAGGGGACTGAACACCGGGGAGCTGTTTTTT. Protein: CASIGLDRGLNTGELFF.

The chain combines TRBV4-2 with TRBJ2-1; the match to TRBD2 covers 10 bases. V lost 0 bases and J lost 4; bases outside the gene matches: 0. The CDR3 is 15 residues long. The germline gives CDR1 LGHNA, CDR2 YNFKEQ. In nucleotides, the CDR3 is TGTGCCAGCAGCCAAGAACTAGCGGGGTACAATGAGCAGTTCTTC. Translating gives CASSQELAGYNEQFF.